The sequence of this T cell receptor (beta chain) was determined in a study of T cells in Graves' hyperthyroidism and ophthalmopathy. Overall study results and limits: In simple terms, a model built on 13 V-J features told ophthalmopathy apart from stable hyperthyroidism.

This clonotype has at least ten counts. What it binds is not known. Amplification of TCR beta CDR3 regions was performed using RNA transcripts as template. A first-round RT-PCR of the TCR CDR3 used the HTBI primer set. MiXCR, applied by TCRdb to the multiplex PCR reads, yields one record per CDR3 protein. Among 300,000 to 350,000 distinct CDR3 sequences listed, around 13% were seen once. V shed 4 bases and J shed 1 base, with 12 bases lying between them. This CDR3 is built from 14 residues. Germline V lookup: CDR1 SGHRS, CDR2 YFSETQ. This chain connects TRBV5-1 to TRBJ2-7, with D possibly called TRBD1 or TRBD2 (5 bases each). This TCR came from a woman aged 30 to 39 with Graves' hyperthyroidism. Sequencing used blood. CDR3 amino acids: CASSTGLESYEQYF. Written as DNA, the CDR3 is TGCGCCAGCAGCACAGGACTGGAGTCCTACGAGCAGTACTTC.